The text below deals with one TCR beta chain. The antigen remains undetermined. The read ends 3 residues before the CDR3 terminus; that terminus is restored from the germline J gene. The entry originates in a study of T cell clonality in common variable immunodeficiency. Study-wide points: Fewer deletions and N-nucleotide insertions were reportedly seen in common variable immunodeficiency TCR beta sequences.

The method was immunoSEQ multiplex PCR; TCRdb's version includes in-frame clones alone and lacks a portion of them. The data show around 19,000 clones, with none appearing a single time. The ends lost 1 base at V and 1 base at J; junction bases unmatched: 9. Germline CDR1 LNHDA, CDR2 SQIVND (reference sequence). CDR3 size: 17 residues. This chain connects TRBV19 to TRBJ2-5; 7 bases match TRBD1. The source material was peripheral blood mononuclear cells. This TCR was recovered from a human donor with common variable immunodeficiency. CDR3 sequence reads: CASSIGFRDSVQETQYF. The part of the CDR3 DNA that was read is TGTGCCAGTAGTATAGGGTTCCGGGACAGCGTCCAAGAGACC.